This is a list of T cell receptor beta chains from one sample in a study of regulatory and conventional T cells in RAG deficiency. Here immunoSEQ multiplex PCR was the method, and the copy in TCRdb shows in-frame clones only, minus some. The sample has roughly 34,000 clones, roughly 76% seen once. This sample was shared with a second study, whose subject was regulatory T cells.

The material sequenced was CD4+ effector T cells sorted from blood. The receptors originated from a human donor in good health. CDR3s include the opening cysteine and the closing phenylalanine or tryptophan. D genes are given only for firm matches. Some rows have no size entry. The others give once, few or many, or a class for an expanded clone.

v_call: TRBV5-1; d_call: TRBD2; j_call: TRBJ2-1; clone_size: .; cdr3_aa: CASSLGLAGGRNEQFF; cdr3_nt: TGCGCCAGCAGCTTGGGACTAGCGGGGGGTCGCAATGAGCAGTTCTTC
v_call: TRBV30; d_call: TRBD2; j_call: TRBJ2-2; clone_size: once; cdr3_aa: CAWGDGEKWRGVNTGELFF; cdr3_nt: TGTGCCTGGGGAGACGGGGAAAAGTGGCGGGGGGTTAACACCGGGGAGCTGTTTTTT
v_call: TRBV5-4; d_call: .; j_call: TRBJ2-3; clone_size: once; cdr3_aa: CASSSRDVSDTQYF; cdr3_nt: TGTGCCAGCAGCTCGCGGGACGTTTCAGATACGCAGTATTTT
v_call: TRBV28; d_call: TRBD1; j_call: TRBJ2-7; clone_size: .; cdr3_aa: CASNRQGYEQYF; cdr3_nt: TGTGCCAGCAATAGACAGGGTTACGAGCAGTACTTC
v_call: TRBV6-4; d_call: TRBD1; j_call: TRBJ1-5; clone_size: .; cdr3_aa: CASSPQGGGGQPQHF; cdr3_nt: TGTGCCAGCAGTCCACAGGGGGGCGGGGGTCAGCCCCAGCATTTT
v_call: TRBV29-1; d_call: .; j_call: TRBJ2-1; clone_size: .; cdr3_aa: CSALYYRGNNEQFF; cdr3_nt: TGCAGCGCCCTCTACTACCGGGGGAACAATGAGCAGTTCTTC
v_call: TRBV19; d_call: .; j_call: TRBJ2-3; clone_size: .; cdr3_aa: CASSRVSPDTQYF; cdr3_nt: TGTGCCAGTAGTAGGGTCAGTCCGGATACGCAGTATTTT
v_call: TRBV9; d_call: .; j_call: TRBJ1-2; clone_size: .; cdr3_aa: CASSVLQGYGYTF; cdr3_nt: TGTGCCAGCAGCGTACTCCAGGGCTATGGCTACACCTTC
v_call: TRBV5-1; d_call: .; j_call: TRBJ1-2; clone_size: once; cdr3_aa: CASSLAWDEWNYGYTF; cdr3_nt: TGCGCCAGCAGCTTGGCCTGGGACGAATGGAACTATGGCTACACCTTC
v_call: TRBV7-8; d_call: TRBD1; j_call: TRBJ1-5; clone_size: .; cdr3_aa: CASSVGTGGHQPQHF; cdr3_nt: TGTGCCAGCAGCGTTGGGACAGGGGGTCATCAGCCCCAGCATTTT
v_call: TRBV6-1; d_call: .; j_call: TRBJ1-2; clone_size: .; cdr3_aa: CASSSDGRYGYTF; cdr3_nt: TGTGCCAGCAGCTCAGACGGACGCTATGGCTACACCTTC
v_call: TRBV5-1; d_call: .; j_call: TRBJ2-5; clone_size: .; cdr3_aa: CASSLKPPQGGEVQYF; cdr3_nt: TGCGCCAGCAGCTTAAAACCCCCCCAGGGTGGTGAGGTCCAGTACTTC
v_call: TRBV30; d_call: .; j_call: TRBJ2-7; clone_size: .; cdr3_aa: CAWMGFPAYEQYF; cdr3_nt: TGTGCCTGGATGGGGTTCCCGGCCTACGAGCAGTACTTC
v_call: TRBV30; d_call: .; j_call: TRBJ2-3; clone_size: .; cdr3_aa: CAARDGEGADTQYF; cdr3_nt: TGTGCCGCCCGGGACGGAGAGGGTGCAGATACGCAGTATTTT
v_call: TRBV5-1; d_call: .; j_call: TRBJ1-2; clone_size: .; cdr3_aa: CASSLGENYGYTF; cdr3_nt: TGCGCCAGCAGCTTGGGTGAGAACTATGGCTACACCTTC
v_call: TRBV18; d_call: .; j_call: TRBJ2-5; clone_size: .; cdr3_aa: CASSPQTGLLQETQYF; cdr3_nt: TGTGCCAGCTCACCACAGACCGGACTACTACAAGAGACCCAGTACTTC
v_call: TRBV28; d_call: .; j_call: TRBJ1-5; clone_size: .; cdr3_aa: CASSFISGSNQPQHF; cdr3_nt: TGTGCCAGCAGTTTTATTTCAGGTAGCAATCAGCCCCAGCATTTT
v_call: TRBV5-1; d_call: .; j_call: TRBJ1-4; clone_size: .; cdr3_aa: CASSRQAATNEKLFF; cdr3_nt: TGCGCCAGCAGTCGGCAGGCTGCAACTAATGAAAAACTGTTTTTT
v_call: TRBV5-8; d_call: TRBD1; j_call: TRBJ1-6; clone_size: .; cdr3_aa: CASRQGQHNSPLHF; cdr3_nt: TGTGCCAGCCGCCAGGGACAGCATAATTCACCCCTCCACTTT
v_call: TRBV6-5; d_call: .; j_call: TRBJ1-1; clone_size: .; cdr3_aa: CASSYRNTEAFF; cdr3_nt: TGTGCCAGCAGTTACCGGAACACTGAAGCTTTCTTT
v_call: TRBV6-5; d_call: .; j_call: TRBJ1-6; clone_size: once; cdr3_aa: CASSYSNENSPLHF; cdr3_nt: TGTGCCAGCAGTTACTCGAATGAGAATTCACCCCTCCACTTT
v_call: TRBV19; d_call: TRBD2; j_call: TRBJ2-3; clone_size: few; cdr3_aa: CASSSGLAVTDTQYF; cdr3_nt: TGTGCCAGTAGTTCGGGACTAGCGGTCACAGATACGCAGTATTTT
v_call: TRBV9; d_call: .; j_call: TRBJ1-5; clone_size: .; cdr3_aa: CASSVEGSNQPQHF; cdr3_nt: TGTGCCAGCAGCGTAGAGGGGAGCAATCAGCCCCAGCATTTT
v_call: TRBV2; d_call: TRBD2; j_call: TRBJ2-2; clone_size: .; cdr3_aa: CASSSTSGGRYTGELFF; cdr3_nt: TGTGCCAGCAGCTCGACTAGCGGGGGGCGATACACCGGGGAGCTGTTTTTT
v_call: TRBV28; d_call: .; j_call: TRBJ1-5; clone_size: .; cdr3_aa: CASTDGRLGSNQPQHF; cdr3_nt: TGTGCCAGCACAGATGGACGCCTGGGTAGCAATCAGCCCCAGCATTTT
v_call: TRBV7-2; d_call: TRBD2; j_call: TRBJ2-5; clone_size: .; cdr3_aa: CASSPRGLAGGETQYF; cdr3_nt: TGTGCCAGCAGCCCCCGCGGACTAGCGGGGGGAGAGACCCAGTACTTC
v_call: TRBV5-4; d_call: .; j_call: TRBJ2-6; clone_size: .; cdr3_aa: CASSLAVTASSGANVLTF; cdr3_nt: TGTGCCAGCAGCTTGGCTGTGACGGCGAGCTCTGGGGCCAACGTCCTGACTTTC
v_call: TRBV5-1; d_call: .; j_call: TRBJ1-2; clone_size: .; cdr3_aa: CASSLAPRGNYGYTF; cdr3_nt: TGCGCCAGCAGCTTGGCCCCTAGGGGCAACTATGGCTACACCTTC
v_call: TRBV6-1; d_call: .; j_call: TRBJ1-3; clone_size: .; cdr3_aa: CASSLRRNSGNTIYF; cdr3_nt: TGTGCCAGCAGTCTTAGACGGAACTCTGGAAACACCATATATTTT
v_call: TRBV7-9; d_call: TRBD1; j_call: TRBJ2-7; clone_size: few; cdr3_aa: CASSFYRGRSYEQYF; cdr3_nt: TGTGCCAGCAGCTTCTACAGGGGCCGCTCCTACGAGCAGTACTTC
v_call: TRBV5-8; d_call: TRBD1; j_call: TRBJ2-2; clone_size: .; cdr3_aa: CASSLDRGTGELFF; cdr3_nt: TGTGCCAGCAGCTTGGACAGGGGAACCGGGGAGCTGTTTTTT
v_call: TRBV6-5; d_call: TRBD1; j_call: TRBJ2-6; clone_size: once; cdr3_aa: CASSWDRDPGANVLTF; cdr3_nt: TGTGCCAGCAGTTGGGACAGGGACCCTGGGGCCAACGTCCTGACTTTC
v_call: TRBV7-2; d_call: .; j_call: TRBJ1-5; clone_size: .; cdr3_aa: CASSLERGFKPQHF; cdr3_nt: TGTGCCAGCAGCTTAGAAAGGGGGTTTAAGCCCCAGCATTTT
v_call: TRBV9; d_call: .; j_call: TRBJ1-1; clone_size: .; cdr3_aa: CASSVEVGGAQAFF; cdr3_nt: TGTGCCAGCAGCGTAGAGGTCGGGGGCGCTCAGGCTTTCTTT
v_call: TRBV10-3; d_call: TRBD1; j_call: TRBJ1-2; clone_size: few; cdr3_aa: CAIRWDREGGYTF; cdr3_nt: TGTGCCATCAGATGGGACAGAGAAGGCGGCTACACCTTC
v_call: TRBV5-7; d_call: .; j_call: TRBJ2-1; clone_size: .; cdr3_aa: CASSPDIYNEQFF; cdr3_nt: TGTGCCAGCAGCCCCGACATTTACAATGAGCAGTTCTTC
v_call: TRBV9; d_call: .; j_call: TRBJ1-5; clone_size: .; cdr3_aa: CASSAGPPGEPQHF; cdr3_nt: TGTGCCAGCAGCGCGGGCCCACCGGGTGAGCCCCAGCATTTT
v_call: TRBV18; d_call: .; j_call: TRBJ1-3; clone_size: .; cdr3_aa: CASSTGSAGNTIYF; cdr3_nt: TGTGCCAGCTCAACAGGGAGTGCTGGAAACACCATATATTTT
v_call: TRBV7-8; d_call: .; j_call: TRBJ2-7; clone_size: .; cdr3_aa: CASSFRDNVYEQYF; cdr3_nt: TGTGCCAGCAGCTTCCGGGACAACGTTTACGAGCAGTACTTC
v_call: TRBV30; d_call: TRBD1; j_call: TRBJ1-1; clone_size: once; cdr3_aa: CAWRETTGVNTEAFF; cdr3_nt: TGTGCCTGGAGGGAAACGACAGGGGTGAACACTGAAGCTTTCTTT
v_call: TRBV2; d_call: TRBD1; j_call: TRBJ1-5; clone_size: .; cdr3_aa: CASGRQGANQPQHF; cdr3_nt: TGTGCCAGCGGACGACAGGGGGCTAATCAGCCCCAGCATTTT
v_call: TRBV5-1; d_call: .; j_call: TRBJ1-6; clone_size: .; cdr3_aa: CASSSEGRRSPLHF; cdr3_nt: TGCGCCAGCAGTTCAGAGGGTAGACGTTCACCCCTCCACTTT
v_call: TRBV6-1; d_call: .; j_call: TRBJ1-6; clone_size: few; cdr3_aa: CASSGRSLNSPLHF; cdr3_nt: TGTGCCAGCAGCGGACGGAGCCTTAATTCACCCCTCCACTTT
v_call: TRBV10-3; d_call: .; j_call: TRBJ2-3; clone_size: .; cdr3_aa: CAISAALARGADTQYF; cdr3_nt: TGTGCCATCAGTGCGGCGCTAGCTAGGGGGGCAGATACGCAGTATTTT
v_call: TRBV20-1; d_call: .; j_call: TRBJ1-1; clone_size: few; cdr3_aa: CSASQNEAFF; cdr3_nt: TGCAGTGCTAGTCAGAATGAAGCTTTCTTT
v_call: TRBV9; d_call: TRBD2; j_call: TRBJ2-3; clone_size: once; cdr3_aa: CASSVATGGRTDTQYF; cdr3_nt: TGTGCCAGCAGCGTAGCTACGGGGGGTCGAACAGATACGCAGTATTTT
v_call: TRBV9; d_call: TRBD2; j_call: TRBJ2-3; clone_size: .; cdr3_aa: CASSLEGRGADTQYF; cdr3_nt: TGTGCCAGCAGTCTAGAGGGGCGGGGGGCAGATACGCAGTATTTT
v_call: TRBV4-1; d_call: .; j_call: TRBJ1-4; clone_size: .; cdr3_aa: CASSHPVDSANEKLFF; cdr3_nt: TGCGCCAGCAGCCACCCGGTAGACAGTGCAAATGAAAAACTGTTTTTT
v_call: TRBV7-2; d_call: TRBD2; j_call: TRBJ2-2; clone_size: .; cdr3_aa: CASRFLADTGELFF; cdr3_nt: TGTGCCAGCAGGTTTCTAGCGGACACCGGGGAGCTGTTTTTT
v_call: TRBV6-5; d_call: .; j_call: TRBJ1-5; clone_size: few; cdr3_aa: CASSLTQGNHQPQHF; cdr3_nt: TGTGCCAGCAGTTTAACACAGGGTAACCACCAGCCCCAGCATTTT
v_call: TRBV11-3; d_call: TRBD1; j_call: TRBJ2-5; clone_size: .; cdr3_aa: CASSPDRGREGTQYF; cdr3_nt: TGTGCCAGCAGCCCGGACAGGGGAAGGGAGGGGACCCAGTACTTC